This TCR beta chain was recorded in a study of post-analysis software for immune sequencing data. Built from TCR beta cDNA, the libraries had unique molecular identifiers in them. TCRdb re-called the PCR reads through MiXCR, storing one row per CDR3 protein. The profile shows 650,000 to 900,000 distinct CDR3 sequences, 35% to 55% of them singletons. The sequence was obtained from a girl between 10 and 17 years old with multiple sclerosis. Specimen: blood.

The DNA of the CDR3 is TGTGCCAGCAACGGACTAGCGGGGATATACAATGAGCAGTTCTTC. Translated, it gives CASNGLAGIYNEQFF. The chain combines TRBV19 with TRBJ2-1, with 12 bases fitting TRBD2. Germline V gene data show CDR1 as LNHDA and CDR2 as SQIVND (reference sequence). J lost 4 bases, V lost 9 bases, and 7 bases had no gene match. CDR3 length: 15 residues. Filled out from reference TRBV19 and TRBJ2-1, the complete variable domain reads DGGITQSPKYLFRKEGQNVTLSCEQNLNHDAMYWYRQDPGQGLRLIYYSQIVNDFQKGDIAEGYSVSREKKESFPLTVTSAQKNPTAFYLCASNGLAGIYNEQFFGPGTRLTVL.